A single sample gave rise to the 27 T cell receptor beta chains below, sequenced in a study of blood T cell repertoires in COVID-19. Method: immunoSEQ multiplex PCR; TCRdb's copy keeps in-frame clones and lacks some. The sample consists of some 48,000 clones, just over 90% of them appearing once. Sequenced sample: peripheral blood. The receptors derive from an older man with acute or convalescent COVID-19.

The chain employs TRBV5-1 and TRBJ1-6; 10 bases map to TRBD1. The CDR3 is 19 amino acids. Per the germline V gene, CDR1 is SGHRS and CDR2 is YFSETQ. V shed 0 bases and J 3 bases; nucleotides not matched to a gene: 9. In nucleotides, the CDR3 is TGCGCCAGCAGCTTGGCCGACAGGGGGCGATTCGGCTATAATTCACCCCTCCACTTT. It encodes CASSLADRGRFGYNSPLHF. Using reference TRBV5-1 and TRBJ1-6 for the parts outside the CDR3, the full variable domain is KAGVTQTPRYLIKTRGQQVTLSCSPISGHRSVSWYQQTPGQGLQFLFEYFSETQRNKGNFPGRFSGRQFSNSRSEMNVSTLELGDSALYLCASSLADRGRFGYNSPLHFGNGTRLTVT.

This clone was picked up one time. V and J are TRBV27 and TRBJ1-2; tentative D call: TRBD1 (6 bases). The CDR3 loop spans 13 amino acids. The V end was cut by 1 base, the J end by 6 bases, with 9 bases between. Germline V gene data show CDR1 as MNHEY and CDR2 as SMNVEV (reference sequence). CDR3 sequence reads: CASSLWSGDGYTF. In DNA form, the CDR3 reads TGTGCCAGCAGTTTATGGTCAGGGGATGGCTACACCTTC.

The rearrangement links TRBV5-8 to TRBJ2-2; a possible D gene is TRBD2 (7 bases). The V gene's germline CDR1 is SGHTS and CDR2 YDEGEE. V gave up 5 bases and J gave up 6 bases, with 23 bases separating them. The CDR3 sequence is 17 residues long. CDR3 nucleotide sequence: TGTGCCAGCAGGGCTATCTTGGCGGGGGCCGGGGCCGGGGAGCTGTTTTTT. The encoded protein is CASRAILAGAGAGELFF.

The V and J genes are TRBV9 and TRBJ1-6; D is ambiguous. V was clipped by 4 bases and J by 3 bases, with 14 bases between them. CDR3 length equals 16 residues. Germline CDR1 and CDR2: SGDLS and YYNGEE. For the CDR3, the DNA is TGTGCCAGCAGCACGTCCACCGCAGGCTATAATTCACCCCTCCACTTT. Translation: CASSTSTAGYNSPLHF.

This chain connects TRBV12-3 or TRBV12-4 to TRBJ1-5, with D possibly matching TRBD1 (6 bases). There are 13 residues in the CDR3. With 5 bases removed from V and 4 bases from J, the gap between germline ends came to 9 bases. Here the CDR3 DNA reads TGTGCCAGCAGTAACAGGGCTAATCAGCCCCAGCATTTT. It is translated as CASSNRANQPQHF.

The chain carries TRBV6-2 or TRBV6-3 and TRBJ1-5; D is possibly TRBD1 (6 bases). Trimming stripped 2 bases from V and 1 base from J, with 15 bases between. In germline, CDR1 is MNHEY, CDR2 SVGEGT. The CDR3 is made up of 17 amino acids. The CDR3 sequence is CASSYRIPGTSNQPQHF. The CDR3 DNA sequence: TGTGCCAGCAGTTACAGGATCCCGGGGACAAGCAATCAGCCCCAGCATTTT.

This chain uses TRBV3-1 (or the pseudogene TRBV3-2) with TRBJ1-5, with 7 bases aligning to TRBD1. The CDR3 extends over 18 amino acids. The germline V gene encodes CDR1 LGHDT and CDR2 YNNKEL (reference sequence). The J segment lost 4 bases and the V segment lost 1 base, leaving 13 bases of the junction unmatched. CDR3 bases: TGTGCCAGCAGCCAAGTTTTTTCCGGGACAGAATCAAATCAGCCCCAGCATTTT. It encodes CASSQVFSGTESNQPQHF.

V is TRBV5-1 and J is TRBJ1-5; D call uncertain. The length of the CDR3 is 15 residues. Germline V gene sequence: CDR1 SGHRS, CDR2 YFSETQ. The V gene lost 0 bases and the J gene lost 3 bases, with 10 bases spanning the gap. CDR3 amino acids: CASSLGVSANQPQHF. In nucleotides, the CDR3 is TGCGCCAGCAGCTTGGGAGTCAGCGCCAATCAGCCCCAGCATTTT.

This clone was seen once. The J gene is TRBJ2-1, the V gene TRBV30; D is unresolved. The CDR3 sequence is 11 residues long. Germline V CDR1 and CDR2: GTSNPN, SVGIG (reference sequence). V lost 1 base and J lost 7, with 5 bases in between. CDR3 loop: CAWSAGNEQFF. The CDR3 nucleotides are TGTGCCTGGAGTGCAGGTAATGAGCAGTTCTTC.

The chain is built from TRBV19 and TRBJ2-2; D gene ambiguous. Germline-derived CDR1 and CDR2 are LNHDA and SQIVND (reference sequence). The V and J ends lost 3 bases and 3 bases respectively, with 5 bases between them. CDR3 size: 13 residues. CDR3 coding DNA: TGTGCCAGTAGTATTAGAGACACCGGGGAGCTGTTTTTT. This sequence encodes CASSIRDTGELFF.

This sequence joins TRBV10-3 and TRBJ1-2; D unresolved. Trimming removed 4 bases at V and 3 bases at J, with 18 bases between. The length of the CDR3 is 16 residues. In germline, CDR1 is ENHRY, CDR2 SYGVKD. CDR3: CAISGVGSGRDYGYTF. The CDR3 nucleotides are TGTGCCATCAGTGGGGTGGGTAGCGGGCGCGACTATGGCTACACCTTC.

The rearrangement uses TRBV6-5 and TRBJ1-4; maybe TRBD1 (5 bases). In germline, CDR1 is MNHEY, CDR2 SVGAGI. The CDR3 totals 13 residues. V lost 6 bases and J 4 bases, leaving 9 bases between the germline ends. DNA of the CDR3: TGTGCCAGCAGGTTGGACATTAATGAAAAACTGTTTTTT. Its translation is CASRLDINEKLFF.

The chain combines TRBV5-8 with TRBJ1-2, with D maybe TRBD1 (5 bases). V dropped 1 base and J dropped 0 bases, with 10 bases sitting between them. Germline V gene sequence: CDR1 SGHTS, CDR2 YDEGEE. The CDR3 sequence is 15 residues long. CDR3 bases: TGTGCCAGCAGCTTGCGACAGAACGCTAACTATGGCTACACCTTC. As protein: CASSLRQNANYGYTF. The complete variable domain, with remaining parts taken from reference TRBV5-8 and TRBJ1-2, reads EAGVTQSPTHLIKTRGQQATLRCSPISGHTSVYWYQQALGLGLQFLLWYDEGEERNRGNFPPRFSGRQFPNYSSELNVNALELEDSALYLCASSLRQNANYGYTFGSGTRLTVV.

V is TRBV19 and J is TRBJ1-1, with D tentatively TRBD1 (5 bases). Trimming removed 2 bases at V and 8 bases at J, with 15 bases between. Germline values: CDR1 LNHDA, CDR2 SQIVND (reference sequence). The CDR3 consists of 14 residues. The CDR3 region has the DNA TGTGCCAGTAGTATAAACCTGCCCGGGGGAGAAGCTTTCTTT. Translating gives CASSINLPGGEAFF.

The chain has TRBV4-2 and TRBJ2-1, with TRBD2 matching 12 bases. The germline V gene has CDR1 LGHNA and CDR2 YNFKEQ. V shed 0 bases and J 3 bases; nucleotides not matched to a gene: 6. The CDR3 is made up of 18 amino acids. Written as DNA, the CDR3 is TGTGCCAGCAGCCAAGAACTAGCGGGGGGTGCTGGCTACAATGAGCAGTTCTTC. Its translation: CASSQELAGGAGYNEQFF.

V usage is TRBV5-5 and J usage is TRBJ2-3, with D possibly matching TRBD2 (6 bases). Trimming stripped 5 bases from V and 4 bases from J, with 14 bases between. The CDR3 loop spans 14 amino acids. CDR1 and CDR2 (germline): SGHKS, YYEKEE (reference sequence). CDR3 residues: CASSLGSGPDTQYF. CDR3 in DNA: TGTGCCAGCAGTTTAGGTAGCGGCCCAGATACGCAGTATTTT.

The chain recombines TRBV4-1 with TRBJ1-6; 8 nucleotides align to TRBD1. Germline V gene data show CDR1 as MGHRA and CDR2 as YSYEKL. V was pared by 3 bases and J by 6 bases, with 4 bases of the junction left unmatched. The CDR3 covers 15 residues. This CDR3 reads CASSQAQGVNSPLHF. As DNA, the CDR3 is TGCGCCAGCAGCCAGGCACAGGGGGTTAATTCACCCCTCCACTTT.

The chain joins TRBV4-2 to TRBJ2-1; 12 bases match TRBD1. This CDR3 comprises 16 residues. CDR1 and CDR2 (germline): LGHNA, YNFKEQ. V lost 2 bases, J lost 7 bases, and 6 bases stayed unmatched. The CDR3 spells CASSQLGDRGRNEQFF. Written as DNA, the CDR3 is TGTGCCAGCAGCCAACTGGGGGACAGGGGGCGAAATGAGCAGTTCTTC.

This chain joins TRBV2 and TRBJ2-1, with D perhaps matching TRBD2 (5 bases). The V end was cut by 3 bases, the J end by 7 bases, with 13 bases between. The CDR3 is 14 amino acids. Germline-derived CDR1 and CDR2 are SNHLY and FYNNEI. The chain's CDR3 is CASSDRQLANEQFF. The CDR3 region has the DNA TGTGCCAGCAGTGATCGTCAGCTAGCTAATGAGCAGTTCTTC.

The V call is TRBV4-3, the J call TRBJ2-3; 8 nucleotides align to TRBD1. CDR3 length equals 15 residues. With 5 bases clipped from V and 3 bases from J, the junction kept 7 bases outside the gene matches. The germline gives CDR1 LGHNA, CDR2 YSLEER. In DNA, the CDR3 is TGCGCCAGCAGCTTCACAGGGGGTTTTACAGATACGCAGTATTTT. Protein: CASSFTGGFTDTQYF.

The chain uses TRBV5-1 and TRBJ2-1, with TRBD1 matching 7 bases. This CDR3 is built from 14 residues. The J segment lost 2 bases and the V segment lost 5 bases, leaving 4 bases of the junction unmatched. Germline V lookup: CDR1 SGHRS, CDR2 YFSETQ. The CDR3 spells CASRTGDTYNEQFF. As DNA, the CDR3 is TGCGCCAGCAGAACAGGGGACACCTACAATGAGCAGTTCTTC.

The V and J genes are TRBV6-2 or TRBV6-3 and TRBJ2-5; D may be TRBD2 (5 bases). Germline V gives CDR1 MNHEY, CDR2 SVGEGT. V was clipped by 5 bases and J by 4 bases, with 17 bases between them. This CDR3 spans 15 amino acids. For the CDR3, the DNA is TGTGCCAGCAGTCCCTTCGGGGTCTTGTTAGAGACCCAGTACTTC. It is translated as CASSPFGVLLETQYF.

This clone came up once. This chain links TRBV4-2 with TRBJ2-5; 10 bases are a match to TRBD1. Germline V gene data show CDR1 as LGHNA and CDR2 as YNFKEQ. The CDR3 contains 15 residues. J was trimmed by 1 base and V by 2 bases; bases with no gene match: 1. The CDR3 coding sequence is TGTGCCAGCAGCCAACGGGACAGGGGCCAAGAGACCCAGTACTTC. Translating it yields CASSQRDRGQETQYF.

The chain carries TRBV6-4 and TRBJ2-1, with 14 bases fitting TRBD2. The CDR3 runs to 15 residues. After removal of 0 bases from V and 8 bases from J, the junction contained 0 bases not matched to a gene. Germline assignment: CDR1 MRHNA and CDR2 SNTAGT. CDR3: CASSDSTSGGDEQFF. The CDR3 nucleotides read TGTGCCAGCAGTGACTCGACTAGCGGGGGGGATGAGCAGTTCTTC.

The CDR3 region is CASSLTGSNTEAFF. CDR3 coding DNA: TGTGCCAGCAGCCTGACAGGCTCGAACACTGAAGCTTTCTTT. This chain connects TRBV2 to TRBJ1-1; D is possibly TRBD1 (6 bases). Per germline, CDR1 SNHLY and CDR2 FYNNEI. The CDR3 totals 14 residues. Deletions cut 6 bases from V and 1 base from J, with 12 bases between.

The chain carries TRBV4-3 and TRBJ2-3; 10 bases line up with TRBD2. V shed 0 bases, J shed 3 bases, and the junction held 18 bases outside the gene matches. Germline loops: CDR1 LGHNA, CDR2 YSLEER. The CDR3 runs 21 residues. CDR3 bases: TGCGCCAGCAGCCAAGATTTCCCCCCCGGACTAGCGGTTTTCAGTACAGATACGCAGTATTTT. Translated: CASSQDFPPGLAVFSTDTQYF.

In its sample, this clone was seen a few times. The chain carries TRBV19 and TRBJ2-4; tentative D call: TRBD1 (5 bases). With 2 bases removed from V and 0 bases from J, the gap between germline ends came to 11 bases. Per the germline V gene, CDR1 is LNHDA and CDR2 is SQIVND (reference sequence). This CDR3 spans 16 amino acids. CDR3 protein: CASSILGLGAKNIQYF. DNA of the CDR3: TGTGCCAGTAGTATACTGGGGCTGGGAGCCAAAAACATTCAGTACTTC.